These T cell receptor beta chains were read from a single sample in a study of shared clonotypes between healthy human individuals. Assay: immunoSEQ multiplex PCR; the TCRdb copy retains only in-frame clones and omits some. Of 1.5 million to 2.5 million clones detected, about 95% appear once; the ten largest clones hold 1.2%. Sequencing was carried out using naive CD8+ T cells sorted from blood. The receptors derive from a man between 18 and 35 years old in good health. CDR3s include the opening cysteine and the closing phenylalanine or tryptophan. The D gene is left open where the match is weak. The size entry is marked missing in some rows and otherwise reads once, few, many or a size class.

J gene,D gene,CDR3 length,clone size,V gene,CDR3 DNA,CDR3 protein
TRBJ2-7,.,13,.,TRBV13,TGTGCCAGCAGCCACCGGGAAGTCTACGAGCAGTACTTC,CASSHREVYEQYF
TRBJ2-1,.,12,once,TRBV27,TGTGCCAGCAGTTTACTCGGTGATGAGCAGTTCTTC,CASSLLGDEQFF
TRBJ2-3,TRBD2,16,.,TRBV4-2,TGTGCCAGCAGCCAAGAAGCGGGGGGAAGCACAGATACGCAGTATTTT,CASSQEAGGSTDTQYF
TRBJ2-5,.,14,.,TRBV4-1,TGCGCCAGCAGCCAAGTACCAGGGGAGGAGACCCAGTACTTC,CASSQVPGEETQYF
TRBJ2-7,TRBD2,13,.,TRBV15,TGTGCCACCAGCAGTCCTAGCGGGAGCGAGCAGTACTTC,CATSSPSGSEQYF
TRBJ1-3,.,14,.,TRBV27,TGTGCCGCAAGGGAGGGAGGGCCTGGAAACACCATATATTTT,CAAREGGPGNTIYF
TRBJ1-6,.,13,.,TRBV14,TGTGCCAGCAGCCAGGTCGGTCCTTCACCCCTCCACTTT,CASSQVGPSPLHF
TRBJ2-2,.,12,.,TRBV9,TGTGCCAGCAGCGGACAGCCCGGGGAGCTGTTTTTT,CASSGQPGELFF
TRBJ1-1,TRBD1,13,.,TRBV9,TGTGCCAGCAGCCCCCTTCGGACAGGGGAAGCTTTCTTT,CASSPLRTGEAFF
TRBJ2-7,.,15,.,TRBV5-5,TGTGCCAGCAGCCCGGCGCGGGACACCATCTACGAGCAGTACTTC,CASSPARDTIYEQYF
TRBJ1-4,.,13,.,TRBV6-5,TGTGCCAGCAGCTACACCCTTAATGAAAAACTGTTTTTT,CASSYTLNEKLFF
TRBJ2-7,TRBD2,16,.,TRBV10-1,TGCGCCAGCAGGGGGGTGACGGGGGGGTTCCCCTACGAGCAGTACTTC,CASRGVTGGFPYEQYF
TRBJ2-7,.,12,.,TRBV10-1,TGCGCCAGCAGAGAACAGGGCGACGAGCAGTACTTC,CASREQGDEQYF
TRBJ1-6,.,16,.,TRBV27,TGTGCCAGCAGTTCTACCACAGAGACTTATAATTCACCCCTCCACTTT,CASSSTTETYNSPLHF
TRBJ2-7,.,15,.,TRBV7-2,TGTGCCAGCAGCTTAGGGTGGGGGGCCCCCTACGAGCAGTACTTC,CASSLGWGAPYEQYF
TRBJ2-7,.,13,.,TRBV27,TGTGCCAGCAGTCCCCCGAACCCCTACGAGCAGTACTTC,CASSPPNPYEQYF
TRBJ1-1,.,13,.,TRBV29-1,TGCAGCGTTGAAGGCGGACAGCTCTTCGAAGCTTTCTTT,CSVEGGQLFEAFF
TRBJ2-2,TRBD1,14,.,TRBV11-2,TGTGCCAGCAGCACCACAGGGGGTACCGGGGAGCTGTTTTTT,CASSTTGGTGELFF
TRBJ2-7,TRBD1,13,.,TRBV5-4,TGTGCCAGCAGCTGGGACAGGGGCGTCGAGCAGTACTTC,CASSWDRGVEQYF
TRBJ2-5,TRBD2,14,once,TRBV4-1,TGCGCCAGCAGCCACGGGGGGGGCCCCGAGACCCAGTACTTC,CASSHGGGPETQYF
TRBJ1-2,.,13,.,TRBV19,TGTGCCAGTAAGTTGGGTTCTAACTATGGCTACACCTTC,CASKLGSNYGYTF
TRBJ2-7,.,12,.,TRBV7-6,TGTGCCAGCAGCTCCCAGGGCTACGAGCAGTACTTC,CASSSQGYEQYF
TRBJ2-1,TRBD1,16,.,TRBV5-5,TGTGCCAGCAGCTTGGCCCGAGGACAGGGCTACAATGAGCAGTTCTTC,CASSLARGQGYNEQFF
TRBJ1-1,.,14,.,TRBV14,TGTGCCAGCAGCCAAGTAGGCGGGGACACTGAAGCTTTCTTT,CASSQVGGDTEAFF
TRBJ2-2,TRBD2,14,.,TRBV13,TGTGCCAGTACCGGGACTAGCAGAACCGGGGAGCTGTTTTTT,CASTGTSRTGELFF
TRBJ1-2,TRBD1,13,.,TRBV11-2,TGTGCCAGCAGCTTATCGACAGGGTACGGCTACACCTTC,CASSLSTGYGYTF
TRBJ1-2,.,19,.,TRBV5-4,TGTGCCAGCACCCATCCGGGCAGGGACCAAAAACCGAAAGACTATGGCTACACCTTC,CASTHPGRDQKPKDYGYTF
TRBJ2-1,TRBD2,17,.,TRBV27,TGTGCCAGCAGTTCCAGACTAGCGGGGGGGCCTTCCCATGAGCAGTTCTTC,CASSSRLAGGPSHEQFF
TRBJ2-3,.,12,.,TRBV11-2,TGTGCCAGCAGCCCTACGATAGATACGCAGTATTTT,CASSPTIDTQYF
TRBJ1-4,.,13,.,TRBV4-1,TGCGCCAGCAGCCAATTTCCGGGGGAAAAACTGTTTTTT,CASSQFPGEKLFF
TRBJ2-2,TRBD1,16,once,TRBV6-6,TGTGCCACCGGAGGGGGACAGGGGTTTAACACCGGGGAGCTGTTTTTT,CATGGGQGFNTGELFF
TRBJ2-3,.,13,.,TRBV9,TGTGCCAGCAGCCCGGGTAGCACAGATACGCAGTATTTT,CASSPGSTDTQYF
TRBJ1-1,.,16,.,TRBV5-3,TGTGCCAGAAGCGTGATCCGTGGACAGTTGAACACTGAAGCTTTCTTT,CARSVIRGQLNTEAFF
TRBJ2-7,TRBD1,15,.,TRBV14,TGTGCCAGCAGCCAAGAGTTAGGACAGGGGTACGAGCAGTACTTC,CASSQELGQGYEQYF
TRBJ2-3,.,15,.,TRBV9,TGTGCCAGCAGCGTGAGGGGACTGTACACAGATACGCAGTATTTT,CASSVRGLYTDTQYF
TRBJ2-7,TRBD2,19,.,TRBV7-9,TGTGCCAGCAGCCCCGGGACTAGCGGGAGCCAATACAGGTCCTACGAGCAGTACTTC,CASSPGTSGSQYRSYEQYF
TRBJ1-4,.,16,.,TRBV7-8,TGTGCCAGCAGCTCCCGGGGGGGGGCCCTGGGTGAAAAACTGTTTTTT,CASSSRGGALGEKLFF
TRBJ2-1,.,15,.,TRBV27,TGTGCCAGCATGGAAATTCCCCGGGACTACAATGAGCAGTTCTTC,CASMEIPRDYNEQFF
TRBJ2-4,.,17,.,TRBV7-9,TGTGCCAGCAGCTCGAGTTTCGAAGACCTAGCCAAAAACATTCAGTACTTC,CASSSSFEDLAKNIQYF
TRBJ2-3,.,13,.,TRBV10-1,TGCGCCAGCGCTCCCCCCGGGGCAGATACGCAGTATTTT,CASAPPGADTQYF
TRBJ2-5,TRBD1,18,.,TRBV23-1,TGCGCCAGCAGTCAATCTCACCGGGACAGTGCGAACCTGGAGACCCAGTACTTC,CASSQSHRDSANLETQYF
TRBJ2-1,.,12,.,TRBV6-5,TGTGCCAGCAGTTCCCAATTAAATGAGCAGTTCTTC,CASSSQLNEQFF
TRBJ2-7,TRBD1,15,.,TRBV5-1,TGCGCCAGCAGCTTACGGGACAGGGTTACCTACGAGCAGTACTTC,CASSLRDRVTYEQYF
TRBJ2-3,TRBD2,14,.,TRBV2,TGTGCCAGCAGTGAAGCGGGGGGGGCAGATACGCAGTATTTT,CASSEAGGADTQYF
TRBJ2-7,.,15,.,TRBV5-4,TGTGCCAGCAGCTTGGTTGGGGTCAGGGGTTACGAGCAGTACTTC,CASSLVGVRGYEQYF
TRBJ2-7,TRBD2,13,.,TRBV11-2,TGTGCCAGCAGCCTGGGACTAGTCTACGAGCAGTACTTC,CASSLGLVYEQYF
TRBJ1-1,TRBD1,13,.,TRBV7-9,TGTGCCAGCGGCACAGGGGCGAACACTGAAGCTTTCTTT,CASGTGANTEAFF
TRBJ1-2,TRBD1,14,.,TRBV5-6,TGTGCCAGCAGCGGATGGGACAGGGACTATGGCTACACCTTC,CASSGWDRDYGYTF
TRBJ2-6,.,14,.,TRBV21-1,TGTGCCAGCAGAGGGGGGACTGGGGCCAACGTCCTGACTTTC,CASRGGTGANVLTF
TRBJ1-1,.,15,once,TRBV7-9,TGTGCCAGCAGTCCTTCCCGGGCGGAAAACACTGAAGCTTTCTTT,CASSPSRAENTEAFF
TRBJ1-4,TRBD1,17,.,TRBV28,TGTGCCAGCAGTCCGGGGACAGGGGGCTCTACTAATGAAAAACTGTTTTTT,CASSPGTGGSTNEKLFF
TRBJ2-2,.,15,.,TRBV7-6,TGTGCCAGCAGCTTAGATGCAGGCAACACCGGGGAGCTGTTTTTT,CASSLDAGNTGELFF
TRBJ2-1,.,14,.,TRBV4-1,TGCGCCAGCAGCGACTCAGGGGCCTACAATGAGCAGTTCTTC,CASSDSGAYNEQFF
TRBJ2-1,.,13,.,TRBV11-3,TGTGCCAGCAGTACGGGACTGTACAATGAGCAGTTCTTC,CASSTGLYNEQFF